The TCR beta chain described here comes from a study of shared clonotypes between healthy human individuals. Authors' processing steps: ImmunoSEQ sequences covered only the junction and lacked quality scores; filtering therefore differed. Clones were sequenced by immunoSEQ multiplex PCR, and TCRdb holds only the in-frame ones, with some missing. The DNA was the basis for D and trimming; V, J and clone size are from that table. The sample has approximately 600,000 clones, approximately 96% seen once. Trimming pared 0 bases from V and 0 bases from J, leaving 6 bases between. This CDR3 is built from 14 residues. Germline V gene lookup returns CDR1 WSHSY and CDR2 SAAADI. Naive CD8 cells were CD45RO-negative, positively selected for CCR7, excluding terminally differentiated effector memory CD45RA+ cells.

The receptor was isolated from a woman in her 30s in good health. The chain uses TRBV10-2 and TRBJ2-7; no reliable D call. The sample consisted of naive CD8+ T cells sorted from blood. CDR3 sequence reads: CASSESGYSYEQYF. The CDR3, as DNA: TGCGCCAGCAGTGAGTCGGGTTACTCCTACGAGCAGTACTTC.